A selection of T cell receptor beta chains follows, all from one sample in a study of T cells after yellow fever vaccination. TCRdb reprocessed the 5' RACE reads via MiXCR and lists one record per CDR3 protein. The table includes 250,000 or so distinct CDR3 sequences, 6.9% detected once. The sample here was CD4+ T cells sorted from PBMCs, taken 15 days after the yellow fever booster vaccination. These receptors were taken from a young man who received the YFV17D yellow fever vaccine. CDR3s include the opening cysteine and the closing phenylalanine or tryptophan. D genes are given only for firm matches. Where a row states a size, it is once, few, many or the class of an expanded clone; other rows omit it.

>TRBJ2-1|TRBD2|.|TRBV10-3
CAISEREAPKQFF
TGTGCCATCAGTGAGCGGGAGGCCCCTAAGCAGTTCTTC
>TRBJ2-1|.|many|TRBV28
CASSLRGTEFF
TGTGCCAGCAGTTTACGGGGAACAGAGTTCTTC
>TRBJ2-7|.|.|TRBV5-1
CASSPSRSSYEQYF
TGCGCCAGCAGCCCCAGTCGAAGCTCCTACGAGCAGTACTTC
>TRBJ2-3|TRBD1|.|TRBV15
CATSRGPGQGRTDTQYF
TGTGCCACCAGCAGAGGACCGGGACAGGGACGCACAGATACGCAGTATTTT
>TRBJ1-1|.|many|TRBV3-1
CASSPVPGTEAFF
TGTGCCAGCAGCCCCGTCCCTGGGACTGAAGCTTTCTTT
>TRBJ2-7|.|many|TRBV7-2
CASSYNRDNEQYF
TGTGCCAGCAGTTATAACCGGGATAACGAGCAGTACTTC
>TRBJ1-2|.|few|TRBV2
CASSEVGDNGYTF
TGTGCCAGCAGTGAAGTTGGGGATAACGGCTACACCTTC
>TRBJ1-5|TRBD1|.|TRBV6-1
CASSRQGFNQPQHF
TGTGCCAGCAGCCGACAGGGCTTTAATCAGCCCCAGCATTTT
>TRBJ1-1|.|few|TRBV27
CASKETDFMNTEAFF
TGTGCCAGCAAGGAGACAGATTTCATGAACACTGAAGCTTTCTTT
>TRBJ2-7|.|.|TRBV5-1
CASSLAVPDPGTSLIYEQYF
TGCGCCAGCAGCTTGGCCGTTCCCGATCCGGGAACAAGTCTTATCTACGAGCAGTACTTC
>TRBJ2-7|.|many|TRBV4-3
CANPLCDRNSSYEQYF
TGCGCCAACCCTTTATGCGACAGGAATAGCTCCTACGAGCAGTACTTC
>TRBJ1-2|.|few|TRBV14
CASSQTPGTKFRGYTF
TGTGCCAGCAGCCAGACCCCGGGAACTAAGTTTAGGGGCTACACCTTC
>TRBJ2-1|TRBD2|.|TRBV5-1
CASSFVGGGLAGDEQFF
TGCGCCAGCAGCTTCGTGGGGGGGGGACTAGCGGGAGATGAGCAGTTCTTC
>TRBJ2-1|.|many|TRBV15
CATSSMVSIGYNEQFF
TGTGCCACCAGCAGTATGGTTTCAATCGGATACAATGAGCAGTTCTTC
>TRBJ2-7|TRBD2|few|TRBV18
CASSLLAGENEQYF
TGTGCCAGCTCACTTCTAGCGGGAGAGAACGAGCAGTACTTC
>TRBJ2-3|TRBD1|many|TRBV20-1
CSAAGTGNPDTQYF
TGCAGTGCTGCCGGGACAGGGAACCCAGATACGCAGTATTTT
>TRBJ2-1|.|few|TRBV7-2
CASSLMQVHEQFF
TGTGCCAGCAGCTTAATGCAGGTGCATGAGCAGTTCTTC
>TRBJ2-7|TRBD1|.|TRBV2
CASSEDRVGEQYF
TGTGCCAGCAGTGAGGACAGGGTGGGCGAGCAGTACTTC
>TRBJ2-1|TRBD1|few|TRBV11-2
CASSLGWGPGGFYNEQFF
TGTGCCAGCAGCTTAGGGTGGGGCCCAGGGGGATTCTACAATGAGCAGTTCTTC
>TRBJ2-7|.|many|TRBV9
CASSLATGQTYEQYF
TGTGCCAGCAGCCTTGCCACAGGTCAGACCTACGAGCAGTACTTC
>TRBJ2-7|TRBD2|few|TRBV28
CASGELAAPYEQYF
TGTGCCAGCGGGGAACTAGCGGCCCCCTACGAGCAGTACTTC
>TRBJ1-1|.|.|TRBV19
CASSMDFRVGTEAFF
TGTGCCAGTAGTATGGATTTCAGGGTGGGCACTGAAGCTTTCTTT
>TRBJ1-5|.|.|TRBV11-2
CASSLEVIADYSNQPQHF
TGTGCCAGCAGCTTAGAGGTTATTGCAGACTATAGCAATCAGCCCCAGCATTTT
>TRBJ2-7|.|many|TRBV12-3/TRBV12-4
CASSLSRSYEQYF
TGTGCCAGCAGTTTAAGCCGCTCCTACGAGCAGTACTTC
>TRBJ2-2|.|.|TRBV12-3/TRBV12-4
CASTSIGELFF
TGTGCCAGCACCTCGATCGGGGAGCTGTTTTTT
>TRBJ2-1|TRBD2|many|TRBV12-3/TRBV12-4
CASSLAGNSYNEQFF
TGTGCCAGCAGCCTAGCGGGAAATTCCTACAATGAGCAGTTCTTC
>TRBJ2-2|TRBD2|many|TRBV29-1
CSGGLAGRSGELFF
TGCAGCGGGGGGCTAGCGGGGAGATCCGGGGAGCTGTTTTTT
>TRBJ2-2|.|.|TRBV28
CASSLAGRWSTGELFF
TGTGCCAGCAGCCTCGCGGGACGTTGGAGCACCGGGGAGCTGTTTTTT
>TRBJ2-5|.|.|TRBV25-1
CASSDGTLLETQYF
TGTGCCAGCAGTGATGGGACTTTGCTAGAGACCCAGTACTTC
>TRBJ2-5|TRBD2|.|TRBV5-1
CASSVGTSVETQYF
TGCGCCAGCAGCGTCGGGACTAGCGTGGAGACCCAGTACTTC
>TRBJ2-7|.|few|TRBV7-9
CASSLGRMYEQYF
TGTGCCAGCAGCTTAGGCCGGATGTACGAGCAGTACTTC
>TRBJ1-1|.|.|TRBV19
CASRSSWGNTEAFF
TGTGCCAGTAGGTCAAGTTGGGGGAACACTGAAGCTTTCTTT
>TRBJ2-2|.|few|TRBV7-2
CASSFISLNTGELFF
TGTGCCAGCAGCTTTATTTCCCTGAACACCGGGGAGCTGTTTTTT
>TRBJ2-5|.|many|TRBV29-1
CSVVDDGPQYF
TGCAGCGTTGTGGATGACGGACCCCAGTACTTC
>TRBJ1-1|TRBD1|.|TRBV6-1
CASNAPGQGFGEAFF
TGTGCCAGCAACGCTCCGGGACAGGGCTTTGGTGAAGCTTTCTTT
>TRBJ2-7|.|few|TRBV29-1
CSVEGQSYEQYF
TGCAGCGTTGAAGGACAGTCCTACGAGCAGTACTTC
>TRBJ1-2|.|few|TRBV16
CASSRTESGGYTF
TGTGCCAGCAGCCGGACGGAATCGGGTGGCTACACCTTC
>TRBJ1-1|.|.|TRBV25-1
CASSERGVVTEAFF
TGTGCCAGCAGTGAAAGGGGGGTGGTGACTGAAGCTTTCTTT
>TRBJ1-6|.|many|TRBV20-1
CSARTAFNSPLHF
TGCAGTGCTAGAACCGCGTTTAATTCACCCCTCCACTTT
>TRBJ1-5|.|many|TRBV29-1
CSVTGVEGQPQHF
TGCAGCGTGACGGGGGTCGAGGGGCAGCCCCAGCATTTT
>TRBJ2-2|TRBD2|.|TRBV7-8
CASSFQQGTSGTGELFF
TGTGCCAGCAGCTTCCAACAGGGGACTAGCGGGACCGGGGAGCTGTTTTTT
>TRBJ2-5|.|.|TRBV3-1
CASSPSSGEKREETQYF
TGTGCCAGCAGCCCCAGTTCGGGGGAGAAGAGGGAAGAGACCCAGTACTTC
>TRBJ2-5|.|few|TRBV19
CASSMVRGTEETQYF
TGTGCCAGTAGTATGGTCCGGGGGACGGAAGAGACCCAGTACTTC
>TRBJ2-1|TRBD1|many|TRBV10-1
CARRNPRDREGEQFF
TGCGCCAGAAGAAACCCCCGGGACAGGGAGGGTGAGCAGTTCTTC
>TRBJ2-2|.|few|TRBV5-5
CASSLRQVSGELFF
TGTGCCAGCAGCTTGAGACAGGTTTCCGGGGAGCTGTTTTTT
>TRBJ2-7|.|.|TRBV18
CASSPPPYEQYF
TGTGCCAGCTCACCACCGCCGTACGAGCAGTACTTC
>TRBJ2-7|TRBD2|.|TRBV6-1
CASRPSGRELYEQYF
TGTGCCAGCAGACCTAGCGGGAGGGAACTCTACGAGCAGTACTTC